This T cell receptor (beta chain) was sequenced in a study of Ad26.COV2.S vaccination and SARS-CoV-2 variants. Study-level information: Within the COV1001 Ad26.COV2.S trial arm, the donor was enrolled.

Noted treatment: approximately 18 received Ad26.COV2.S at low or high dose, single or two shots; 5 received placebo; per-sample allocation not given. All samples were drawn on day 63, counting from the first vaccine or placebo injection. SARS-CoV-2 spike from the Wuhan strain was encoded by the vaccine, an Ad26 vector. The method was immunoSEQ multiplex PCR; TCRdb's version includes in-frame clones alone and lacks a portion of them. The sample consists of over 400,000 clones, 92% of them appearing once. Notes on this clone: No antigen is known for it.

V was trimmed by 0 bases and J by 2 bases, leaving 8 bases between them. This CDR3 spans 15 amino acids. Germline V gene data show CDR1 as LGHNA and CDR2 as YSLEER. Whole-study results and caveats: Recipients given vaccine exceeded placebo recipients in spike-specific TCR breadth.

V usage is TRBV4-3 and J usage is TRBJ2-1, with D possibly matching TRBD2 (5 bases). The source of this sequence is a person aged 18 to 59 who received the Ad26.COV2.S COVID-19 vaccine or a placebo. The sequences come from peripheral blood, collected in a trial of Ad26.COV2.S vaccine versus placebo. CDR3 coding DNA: TGCGCCAGCAGCCAAGATGAGGGTACCTACAATGAGCAGTTCTTC. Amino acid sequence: CASSQDEGTYNEQFF.